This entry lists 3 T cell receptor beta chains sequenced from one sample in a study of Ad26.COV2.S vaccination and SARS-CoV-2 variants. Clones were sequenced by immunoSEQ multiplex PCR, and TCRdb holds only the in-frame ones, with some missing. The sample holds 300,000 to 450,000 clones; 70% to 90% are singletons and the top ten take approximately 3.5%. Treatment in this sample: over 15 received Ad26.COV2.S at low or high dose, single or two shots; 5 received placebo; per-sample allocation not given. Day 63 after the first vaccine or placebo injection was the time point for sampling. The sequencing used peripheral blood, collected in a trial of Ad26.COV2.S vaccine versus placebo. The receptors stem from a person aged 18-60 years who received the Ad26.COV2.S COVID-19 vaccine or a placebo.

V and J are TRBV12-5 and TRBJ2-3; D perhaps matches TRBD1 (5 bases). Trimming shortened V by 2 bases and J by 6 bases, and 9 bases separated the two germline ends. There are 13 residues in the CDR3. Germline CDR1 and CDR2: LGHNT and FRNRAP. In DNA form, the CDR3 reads TGTGCTAGTGGTTTGTCTGGGGCGGATACGCAGTATTTT. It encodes CASGLSGADTQYF.

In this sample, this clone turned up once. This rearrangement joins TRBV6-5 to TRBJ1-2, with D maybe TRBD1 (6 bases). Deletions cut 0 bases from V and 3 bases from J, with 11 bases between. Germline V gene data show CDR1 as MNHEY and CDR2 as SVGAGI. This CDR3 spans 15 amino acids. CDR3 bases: TGTGCCAGCAGTTACTCGCGGGGGCATGACTATGGCTACACCTTC. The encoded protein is CASSYSRGHDYGYTF.

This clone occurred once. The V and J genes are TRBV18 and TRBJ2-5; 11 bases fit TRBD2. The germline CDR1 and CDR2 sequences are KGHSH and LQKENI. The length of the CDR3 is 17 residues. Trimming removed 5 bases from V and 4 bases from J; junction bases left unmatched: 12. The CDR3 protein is CASSAALAGAGRETQYF. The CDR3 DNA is TGTGCCAGCTCAGCGGCACTAGCGGGAGCGGGGAGAGAGACCCAGTACTTC.